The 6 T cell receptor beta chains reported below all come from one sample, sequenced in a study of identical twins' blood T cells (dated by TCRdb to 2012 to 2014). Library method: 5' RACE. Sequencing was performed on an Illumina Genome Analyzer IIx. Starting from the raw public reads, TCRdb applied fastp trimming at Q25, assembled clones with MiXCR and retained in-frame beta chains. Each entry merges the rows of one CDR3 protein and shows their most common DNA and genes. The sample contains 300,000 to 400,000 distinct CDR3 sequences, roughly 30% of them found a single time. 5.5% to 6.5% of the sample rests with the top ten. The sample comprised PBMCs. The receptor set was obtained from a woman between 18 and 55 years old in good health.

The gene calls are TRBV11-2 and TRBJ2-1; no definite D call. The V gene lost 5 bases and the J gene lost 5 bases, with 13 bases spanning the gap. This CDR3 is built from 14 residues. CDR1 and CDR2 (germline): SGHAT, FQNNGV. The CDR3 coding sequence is TGTGCCAGCAGCCCCTCCCATCCTAACAATGAGCAGTTCTTC. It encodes CASSPSHPNNEQFF. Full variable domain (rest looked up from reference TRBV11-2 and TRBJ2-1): EAGVAQSPRYKIIEKRQSVAFWCNPISGHATLYWYQQILGQGPKLLIQFQNNGVVDDSQLPKDRFSAERLKGVDSTLKIQPAKLEDSAVYLCASSPSHPNNEQFFGPGTRLTVL.

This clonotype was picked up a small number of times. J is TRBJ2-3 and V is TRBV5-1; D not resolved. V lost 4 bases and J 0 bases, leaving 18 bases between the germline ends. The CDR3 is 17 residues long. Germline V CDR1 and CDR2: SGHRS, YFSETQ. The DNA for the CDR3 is TGCGCCAGCAGCCTCGCTATACTTGCCTCTAGCACAGATACGCAGTATTTT. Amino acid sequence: CASSLAILASSTDTQYF.

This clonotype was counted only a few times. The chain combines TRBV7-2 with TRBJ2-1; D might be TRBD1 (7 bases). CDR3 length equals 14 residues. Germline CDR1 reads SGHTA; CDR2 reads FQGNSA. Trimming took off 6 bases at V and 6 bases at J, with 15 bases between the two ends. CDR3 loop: CASSPDREVNEQFF. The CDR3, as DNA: TGTGCCAGCAGTCCTGACAGGGAGGTCAATGAGCAGTTCTTC.

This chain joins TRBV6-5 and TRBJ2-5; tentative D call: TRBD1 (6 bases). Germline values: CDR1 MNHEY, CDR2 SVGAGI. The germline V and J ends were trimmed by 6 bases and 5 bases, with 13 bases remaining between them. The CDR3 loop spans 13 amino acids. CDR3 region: CASRKQGSETQYF. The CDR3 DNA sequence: TGTGCCAGCAGGAAACAGGGATCGGAGACCCAGTACTTC.

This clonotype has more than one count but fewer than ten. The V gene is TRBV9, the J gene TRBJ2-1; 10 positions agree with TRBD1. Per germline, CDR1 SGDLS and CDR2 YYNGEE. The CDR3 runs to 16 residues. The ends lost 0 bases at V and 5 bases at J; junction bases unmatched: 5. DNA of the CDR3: TGTGCCAGCAGCGTAGCGGGACAGGGGTCGCACAATGAGCAGTTCTTC. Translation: CASSVAGQGSHNEQFF.

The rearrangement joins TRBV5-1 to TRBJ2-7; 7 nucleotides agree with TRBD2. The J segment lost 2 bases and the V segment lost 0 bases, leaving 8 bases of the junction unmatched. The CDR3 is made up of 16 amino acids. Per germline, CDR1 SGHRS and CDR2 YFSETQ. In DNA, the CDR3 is TGCGCCAGCAGCTTGGTCCCTAGCGGTTCGACCTACGAGCAGTACTTC. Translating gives CASSLVPSGSTYEQYF.